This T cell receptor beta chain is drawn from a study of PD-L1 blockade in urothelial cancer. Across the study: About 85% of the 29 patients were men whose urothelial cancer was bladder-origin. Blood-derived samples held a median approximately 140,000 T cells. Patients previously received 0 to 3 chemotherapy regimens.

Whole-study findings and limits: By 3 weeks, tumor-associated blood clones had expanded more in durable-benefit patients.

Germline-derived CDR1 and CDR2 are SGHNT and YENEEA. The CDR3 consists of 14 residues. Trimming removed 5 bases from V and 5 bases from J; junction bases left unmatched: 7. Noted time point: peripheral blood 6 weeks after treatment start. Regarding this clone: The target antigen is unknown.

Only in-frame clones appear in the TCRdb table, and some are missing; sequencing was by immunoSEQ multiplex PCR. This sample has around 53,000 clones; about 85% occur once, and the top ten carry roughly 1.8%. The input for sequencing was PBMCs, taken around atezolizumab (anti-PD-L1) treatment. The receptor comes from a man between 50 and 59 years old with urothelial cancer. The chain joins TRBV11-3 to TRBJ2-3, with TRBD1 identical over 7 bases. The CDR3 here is CASSLGTDGDTQYF. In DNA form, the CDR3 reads TGTGCCAGCAGCCTCGGGACAGATGGAGATACGCAGTATTTT. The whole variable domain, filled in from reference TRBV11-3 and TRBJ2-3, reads EAGVVQSPRYKIIEKKQPVAFWCNPISGHNTLYWYLQNLGQGPELLIRYENEEAVDDSQLPKDRFSAERLKGVDSTLKIQPAELGDSAVYLCASSLGTDGDTQYFGPGTRLTVL.